The 25 T cell receptor beta chains listed next were all sequenced from one sample in a study of post-analysis software for immune sequencing data. Study results and caveats: In patients, TRBV5-6, TRBV5-1 and TRBV20-1 belonged to five or six TRBV segments found more frequently than in controls.

No antigen has been assigned to these receptors. Every TCR beta cDNA library bore unique molecular identifiers. One entry per CDR3 protein, called by TCRdb with MiXCR from the PCR reads. The repertoire consists of more than 450,000 distinct CDR3 sequences, with 44% occurring once and the leading ten covering around 1.7%. Sequenced: blood. The receptors come from a girl between 5 and 17 years old with multiple sclerosis.

Regarding this clonotype: One junction end disagrees with the germline gene, perhaps due to a read error. The chain uses TRBV10-3 and TRBJ2-5, with a weak D call TRBD1 (6 bases). The V gene's germline CDR1 is ENHRY and CDR2 SYGVKD. The CDR3 sequence is 13 residues long. Written as DNA, the CDR3 is TGTGCCATCAGTGGGGGGCAGGGAGAGGCCCAGTACTTC. Protein: CAISGGQGEAQYF.

Only a few counts were recorded for this clonotype. This sequence joins TRBV11-2 and TRBJ1-2; 9 nucleotides agree with TRBD1. Germline V lookup: CDR1 SGHAT, CDR2 FQNNGV. The CDR3 is 18 residues long. V lost 0 bases and J lost 1; bases outside the gene matches: 9. In DNA form, the CDR3 reads TGTGCCAGCAGCTTAGAGGGACAGGGCACTACCAATAACTATGGCTACACCTTC. Protein product: CASSLEGQGTTNNYGYTF.

This clonotype came up a few times. The rearrangement joins TRBV6-5 to TRBJ1-2; D possibly corresponds to TRBD1 (5 bases). Trimming shortened V by 8 bases and J by 0 bases, and 13 bases separated the two germline ends. There are 14 residues in the CDR3. The germline CDR1 and CDR2 sequences are MNHEY and SVGAGI. CDR3 region: CASGQGKANYGYTF. CDR3 nucleotides: TGTGCCAGCGGACAAGGAAAAGCTAACTATGGCTACACCTTC.

Here the CDR3 reads CASSLPTSGAYNEQFF. CDR3 nucleotide sequence: TGTGCCAGCAGTTTACCGACTAGCGGGGCCTACAATGAGCAGTTCTTC. The chain recombines TRBV12-3 or TRBV12-4 with TRBJ2-1; 11 bases are shared with TRBD2. V gave up 2 bases and J gave up 2 bases; unmatched junction bases: 2. The CDR3 contains 16 residues.

The chain is built from TRBV24-1 and TRBJ2-1, with 8 bases fitting TRBD2. V trimming: 5 bases; J trimming: 2 bases; junction bases outside the gene matches: 4. The germline V gene encodes CDR1 KGHDR and CDR2 SFDVKD. The CDR3 contains 15 residues. The CDR3 DNA reads TGTGCCACCAGTGCGCGGGGGGCTCCCTACAATGAGCAGTTCTTC. Its protein is CATSARGAPYNEQFF.

The gene calls are TRBV19 and TRBJ2-6; the match to TRBD2 covers 7 bases. After removal of 1 base from V and 2 bases from J, the junction contained 2 bases not matched to a gene. CDR3 length: 16 amino acids. Germline CDR1 LNHDA, CDR2 SQIVND (reference sequence). The chain's CDR3 is CASSIAGGAGANVLTF. For the CDR3, the DNA is TGTGCCAGTAGTATAGCGGGAGGCGCTGGGGCCAACGTCCTGACTTTC.

The chain employs TRBV7-8 and TRBJ2-3; D is possibly TRBD1 or TRBD2 (7 bases each). Germline V gene lookup returns CDR1 SGHVS and CDR2 FQNEAQ. CDR3 size: 16 residues. V shed 2 bases and J shed 2 bases, with 14 bases lying between them. The CDR3 DNA sequence: TGTGCCAGCAGCTTACAGGGGGGGTACTCCACAGATACGCAGTATTTT. Amino acids: CASSLQGGYSTDTQYF.

This clonotype was seen more than once but under ten times. The CDR3 sequence: CASSLGSGTYGYTF. The CDR3 nucleotides are TGTGCCAGCAGCTTAGGGTCAGGGACATATGGCTACACCTTC. The chain is built from TRBV7-3 and TRBJ1-2, with a possible D match to TRBD1 (6 bases). The CDR3 length is 14 residues. Trimming removed 2 bases from V and 5 bases from J, with 12 bases in between. In germline, CDR1 is SGHTA, CDR2 FQGTGA.

The genes are TRBV20-1 and TRBJ1-2; a weak D match, TRBD1 (5 bases). This CDR3 has 13 residues. Germline values: CDR1 DFQATT, CDR2 SNEGSKA (reference sequence). V was shortened by 0 bases and J by 1 base, with 6 bases between the two germline ends. The CDR3 loop is CSAREGVNYGYTF. The CDR3 DNA sequence: TGCAGTGCTAGAGAGGGGGTTAACTATGGCTACACCTTC.

V is TRBV11-2 and J is TRBJ1-2; unclear D gene. CDR1 and CDR2 from the germline V gene are SGHAT and FQNNGV. With 5 bases removed from V and 5 bases from J, the gap between germline ends came to 18 bases. The CDR3 loop spans 15 amino acids. This CDR3 reads CASSPPLRRGYGYTF. CDR3 DNA: TGTGCCAGCAGCCCACCGCTGAGGCGGGGATATGGCTACACCTTC.

The chain links TRBV5-1 to TRBJ2-5; D tentatively fits TRBD1 or TRBD2 (5 bases each). The J call is in doubt because the DNA end fits TRBJ2-7 better. The CDR3 length is 15 residues. Germline V CDR1 and CDR2: SGHRS, YFSETQ. This chain's CDR3 is CASSLVSVGEYEQYF. The DNA for the CDR3 is TGCGCCAGCAGCTTGGTTTCGGTAGGGGAGTACGAGCAGTACTTC.

The chain is built from TRBV12-3 or TRBV12-4 and TRBJ1-5, with unresolved D. The CDR3 contains 14 residues. V was clipped by 6 bases and J by 11 bases, with 20 bases between them. For the CDR3, the DNA is TGTGCCAGCAGCACATCTAGCGGGAGAGAGACCCAGCATTTT. This encodes CASSTSSGRETQHF.

J is TRBJ2-3 and V is TRBV12-3 or TRBV12-4, with D uncertain. This CDR3 has 14 residues. V lost 3 bases to trimming and J lost 3 bases, with 10 bases between them. The CDR3 coding sequence is TGTGCCAGCAGTTTTCGGGTACGGACAGATACGCAGTATTTT. Protein product: CASSFRVRTDTQYF.

The CDR3 loop is CAILQTLNTEAFF. Written as DNA, the CDR3 is TGTGCCATCTTACAGACTCTGAACACTGAAGCTTTCTTT. V and J are TRBV10-3 and TRBJ1-1; D remains unclear. Germline lookup yields CDR1 ENHRY and CDR2 SYGVKD. The germline V and J ends were trimmed by 8 bases and 0 bases, with 10 bases remaining between them. The CDR3 covers 13 residues.

The chain has TRBV10-3 and TRBJ1-1, with a tentative D call TRBD1 (6 bases). V lost 6 bases to trimming and J lost 2 bases, with 10 bases between them. The CDR3 extends over 13 amino acids. The germline V gene has CDR1 ENHRY and CDR2 SYGVKD. The CDR3: CAIRGATNTEAFF. For the CDR3, the DNA is TGTGCCATCAGGGGGGCTACAAACACTGAAGCTTTCTTT.

The V gene is TRBV4-1, the J gene TRBJ2-7, with no clear D. The V and J ends lost 0 bases and 0 bases respectively, with 9 bases between them. This CDR3 spans 15 amino acids. Germline CDR1 reads MGHRA; CDR2 reads YSYEKL. CDR3 in amino acids: CASSQETAPSYEQYF. CDR3 DNA: TGCGCCAGCAGCCAAGAGACGGCTCCCTCCTACGAGCAGTACTTC.

The V gene is TRBV20-1, the J gene TRBJ1-2, with a tentative D call TRBD1 (5 bases). The CDR3 loop spans 12 amino acids. The ends were cut back, 0 bases at V and 6 bases at J, with 8 bases in the middle. CDR1 and CDR2 from the germline V gene are DFQATT and SNEGSKA (reference sequence). The CDR3 DNA reads TGCAGTGCTAGAGAGGGGCAAGATGGCTACACCTTC. This encodes CSAREGQDGYTF.

This clonotype was seen a handful of times. The chain couples TRBV6-1 to TRBJ1-2, with TRBD1 matching 9 bases. This CDR3 has 14 residues. Trimming removed 1 base from V and 5 bases from J; junction bases left unmatched: 2. Germline V gene data show CDR1 as MNHNS and CDR2 as SASEGT. The CDR3 region is CASSEGTGDYGYTF. The CDR3 nucleotides are TGTGCCAGCAGTGAAGGGACAGGGGATTATGGCTACACCTTC.

The V and J genes are TRBV25-1 and TRBJ2-1; TRBD1 might be the D (6 bases). This CDR3 has 13 residues. Germline loops: CDR1 MGHDK, CDR2 SYGVNS. Trimming took off 6 bases at V and 9 bases at J, with 15 bases between the two ends. In DNA form, the CDR3 reads TGTGCCAGCAGGATTACAGGGTTCGGTGAGCAGTTCTTC. Protein: CASRITGFGEQFF.

This rearrangement joins TRBV7-8 to TRBJ2-1; 9 positions match TRBD2. Per germline, CDR1 SGHVS and CDR2 FQNEAQ. This CDR3 has 15 amino acids. Germline trimming cut 2 bases from V and 7 bases from J; bases unmatched to any gene: 6. CDR3 nucleotides: TGTGCCAGCAGCTTACGAGCGGGAGGTGGGAATGAGCAGTTCTTC. This translates into CASSLRAGGGNEQFF.

The V gene is TRBV20-1, the J gene TRBJ1-1, with D hard to call. Germline lookup yields CDR1 DFQATT and CDR2 SNEGSKA (reference sequence). CDR3 length: 13 residues. Trimming cost V 1 base and J 0 bases, with 6 bases left between them. Written as DNA, the CDR3 is TGCAGTGCTAGAGCACATTTGAACACTGAAGCTTTCTTT. This encodes CSARAHLNTEAFF.

The V call is TRBV3-1, the J call TRBJ2-3, with 11 bases fitting TRBD2. CDR3 size: 16 residues. CDR1 LGHDT and CDR2 YNNKEL come from the germline V gene (reference sequence). After removal of 6 bases from V and 4 bases from J, the junction contained 9 bases not matched to a gene. CDR3 residues: CASSGGGTSGSDTQYF. The CDR3 region has the DNA TGTGCCAGCAGTGGCGGTGGGACTAGCGGCTCAGATACGCAGTATTTT.

This clonotype showed up just a few times. The V gene is TRBV7-9, the J gene TRBJ2-5; 9 bases line up with TRBD2. J gave up 1 base and V 4 bases, and 4 bases lay outside the gene matches. The length of the CDR3 is 15 residues. Germline assignment: CDR1 SEHNR and CDR2 FQNEAQ (reference sequence). CDR3 in amino acids: CASSSRLAVQETQYF. As DNA, the CDR3 is TGTGCCAGCAGCTCCAGACTAGCGGTCCAAGAGACCCAGTACTTC. The variable domain in full, completed from reference TRBV7-9 and TRBJ2-5, reads DTGVSQNPRHKITKRGQNVTFRCDPISEHNRLYWYRQTLGQGPEFLTYFQNEAQLEKSRLLSDRFSAERPKGSFSTLEIQRTEQGDSAMYLCASSSRLAVQETQYFGPGTRLLVL.

The chain is built from TRBV25-1 and TRBJ2-7; the D call may be TRBD1 or TRBD2 (5 bases each). Judging by the DNA end, TRBJ2-5 fits better; the J call may be wrong. In germline, CDR1 is MGHDK, CDR2 SYGVNS. This CDR3 spans 16 amino acids. The CDR3 loop is CASSEPGYLTGETQYF. The CDR3 coding sequence is TGTGCCAGCAGTGAACCAGGGTATCTCACGGGGGAGACCCAGTACTTC.

V and J are TRBV20-1 and TRBJ1-6, with a weak D call TRBD1 (6 bases). This CDR3 region has 15 residues. Trimming pared 0 bases from V and 8 bases from J, leaving 14 bases between. From germline, CDR1 is DFQATT and CDR2 SNEGSKA (reference sequence). The CDR3 is CSARDQGTADSPLHF. In DNA, the CDR3 is TGCAGTGCTAGAGATCAGGGGACGGCTGATTCACCCCTCCACTTT.